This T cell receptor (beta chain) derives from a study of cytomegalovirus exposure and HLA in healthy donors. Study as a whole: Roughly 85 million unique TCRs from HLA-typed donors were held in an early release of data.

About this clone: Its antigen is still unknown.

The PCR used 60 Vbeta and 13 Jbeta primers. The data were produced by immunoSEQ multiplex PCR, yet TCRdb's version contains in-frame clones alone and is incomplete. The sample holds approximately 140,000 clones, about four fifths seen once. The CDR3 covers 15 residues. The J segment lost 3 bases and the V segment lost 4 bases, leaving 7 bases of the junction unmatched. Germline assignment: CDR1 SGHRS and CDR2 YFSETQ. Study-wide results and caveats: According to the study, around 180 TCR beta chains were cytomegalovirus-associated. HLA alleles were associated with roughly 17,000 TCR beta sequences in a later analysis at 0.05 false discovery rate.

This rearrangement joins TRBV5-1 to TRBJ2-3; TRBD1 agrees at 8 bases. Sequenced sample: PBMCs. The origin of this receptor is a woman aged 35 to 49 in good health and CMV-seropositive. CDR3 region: CASSIGQGRTDTQYF. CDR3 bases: TGCGCCAGCAGCATCGGACAGGGTAGGACAGATACGCAGTATTTT.